One and the same sample provided the 12 T cell receptor beta chains below, sequenced in a study of blood T cell repertoires in COVID-19. Repertoires were generated with immunoSEQ multiplex PCR, while TCRdb's copy carries only in-frame clones and drops some. In the table there are 300,000 to 400,000 clones, about 90% of which are singletons. Sequencing was carried out using peripheral blood. The origin of the receptors is a woman in her 50s with COVID-19, enrolled during active disease.

V usage is TRBV19 and J usage is TRBJ2-5; D is unclear. The germline gives CDR1 LNHDA, CDR2 SQIVND (reference sequence). This CDR3 spans 13 amino acids. V gave up 5 bases and J gave up 5 bases, with 12 bases separating them. The CDR3 protein is CASSLGLVETQYF. CDR3 coding DNA: TGTGCCAGTAGTCTTGGGCTCGTGGAGACCCAGTACTTC.

This clone was picked up one time. The rearrangement uses TRBV2 and TRBJ2-1; D remains ambiguous. The germline V gene has CDR1 SNHLY and CDR2 FYNNEI. Trimming took 3 bases from V and 8 from J, leaving 17 bases between them. This CDR3 contains 15 residues. The CDR3 nucleotides read TGTGCCAGCAGTGACTGGGTCTTATCAGAGGATGAGCAGTTCTTC. Protein product: CASSDWVLSEDEQFF.

The rearrangement links TRBV18 to TRBJ1-1; D call uncertain. The ends were cut back, 2 bases at V and 1 base at J, with 8 bases in the middle. The CDR3 extends over 14 amino acids. Germline V gives CDR1 KGHSH, CDR2 LQKENI. CDR3 in DNA: TGTGCCAGCTCACCATCGGGGTCGAACACTGAAGCTTTCTTT. Residues: CASSPSGSNTEAFF.

The CDR3 nucleotides read TGTGCCTGGGGTACAGGGATCCCTCGCTACACCTTC. Amino acids: CAWGTGIPRYTF. This sequence joins TRBV30 and TRBJ1-2; maybe TRBD1 (6 bases). The CDR3 totals 12 residues. Trimming took 5 bases from V and 9 from J, leaving 16 bases between them. Germline V gives CDR1 GTSNPN, CDR2 SVGIG (reference sequence).

V gene TRBV19 combines with J gene TRBJ2-7; 10 bases map to TRBD1. Germline V lookup: CDR1 LNHDA, CDR2 SQIVND (reference sequence). This CDR3 comprises 17 residues. V gave up 0 bases and J gave up 7 bases; unmatched junction bases: 12. The chain's CDR3 is CASSIDYRDRGTGEQYF. The CDR3 region has the DNA TGTGCCAGTAGTATAGATTATCGGGACAGGGGCACAGGGGAGCAGTACTTC.

The V call is TRBV7-2, the J call TRBJ2-7, with 7 bases that match TRBD1. Losses at the gene ends were 2 bases for V and 3 bases for J; bases not matched to a gene: 7. This CDR3 spans 15 amino acids. Germline values: CDR1 SGHTA, CDR2 FQGNSA. The chain's CDR3 is CASSLSGTEVYEQYF. CDR3 nucleotides: TGTGCCAGCAGCTTATCTGGGACAGAGGTCTACGAGCAGTACTTC.

The chain combines TRBV11-1 with TRBJ1-1, with D possibly being TRBD1 (5 bases). V shed 4 bases and J shed 0 bases, with 9 bases lying between them. From germline, CDR1 is SGHAT and CDR2 FQDESV (reference sequence). This CDR3 is 14 amino acids long. The CDR3 coding sequence is TGTGCCAGCAGCTATCAGACAGTGAACACTGAAGCTTTCTTT. Its translation is CASSYQTVNTEAFF.

V is TRBV29-1 and J is TRBJ2-1; D gene uncertain. CDR3 length equals 14 residues. Trimming took 7 bases from V and 0 from J, leaving 13 bases between them. Germline CDR1 and CDR2: SQVTM and ANQGSEA. The CDR3 DNA follows: TGCAGCGCGACCCGAACTCTCTCCTACAATGAGCAGTTCTTC. It encodes CSATRTLSYNEQFF.

This chain connects TRBV5-1 to TRBJ1-1; no clear D gene. The CDR3 contains 14 residues. The V gene lost 2 bases and the J gene lost 4 bases, with 12 bases spanning the gap. CDR1 SGHRS and CDR2 YFSETQ come from the germline V gene. The CDR3, as DNA: TGCGCCAGCAGCTTCCAGGATGGGAGCACTGAAGCTTTCTTT. It encodes CASSFQDGSTEAFF. Combining the CDR3 with reference TRBV5-1 and TRBJ1-1 gives the whole variable domain KAGVTQTPRYLIKTRGQQVTLSCSPISGHRSVSWYQQTPGQGLQFLFEYFSETQRNKGNFPGRFSGRQFSNSRSEMNVSTLELGDSALYLCASSFQDGSTEAFFGQGTRLTVV.

This chain uses TRBV5-1 with TRBJ1-4; tentatively, D is TRBD1 (6 bases). Trimming shortened V by 0 bases and J by 4 bases, and 10 bases separated the two germline ends. There are 15 residues in the CDR3. Germline lookup yields CDR1 SGHRS and CDR2 YFSETQ. CDR3 loop: CASSLVGGLNEKLFF. Here the CDR3 DNA reads TGCGCCAGCAGCTTGGTGGGGGGGCTTAATGAAAAACTGTTTTTT.

The chain couples TRBV15 to TRBJ1-2; 9 positions agree with TRBD1. V lost 4 bases and J lost 5; bases outside the gene matches: 11. This CDR3 is built from 16 residues. CDR1 and CDR2 (germline): LNHNV, YYDKDF (reference sequence). CDR3 protein: CATSKGGETGGYGYTF. CDR3 nucleotide sequence: TGTGCCACCAGCAAAGGAGGAGAGACAGGGGGGTATGGCTACACCTTC.

The chain links TRBV5-4 to TRBJ2-2; 11 nucleotides line up with TRBD2. This CDR3 has 17 residues. The germline CDR1 and CDR2 sequences are SGHNT and YYREEE (reference sequence). The junction had 5 bases not matched to a gene; V was cut back by 1 base and J by 3 bases. This chain's CDR3 is CASSLFLAGGHTGELFF. Written as DNA, the CDR3 is TGTGCCAGCAGCTTGTTCCTAGCGGGAGGACACACCGGGGAGCTGTTTTTT.